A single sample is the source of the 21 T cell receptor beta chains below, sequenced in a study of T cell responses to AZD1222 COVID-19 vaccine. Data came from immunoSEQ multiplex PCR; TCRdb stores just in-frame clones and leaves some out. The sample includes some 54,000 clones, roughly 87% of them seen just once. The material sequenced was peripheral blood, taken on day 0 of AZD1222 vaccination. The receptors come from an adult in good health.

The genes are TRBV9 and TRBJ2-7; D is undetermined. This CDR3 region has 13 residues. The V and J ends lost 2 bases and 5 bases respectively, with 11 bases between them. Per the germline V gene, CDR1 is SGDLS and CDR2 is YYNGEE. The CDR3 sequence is CASSVRINDEQYF. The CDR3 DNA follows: TGTGCCAGCAGCGTCAGGATTAATGACGAGCAGTACTTC.

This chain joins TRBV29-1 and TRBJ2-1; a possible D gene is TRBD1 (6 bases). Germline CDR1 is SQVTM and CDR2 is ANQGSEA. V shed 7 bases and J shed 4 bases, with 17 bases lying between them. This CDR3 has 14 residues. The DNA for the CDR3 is TGCAGCGCCATAACCCGGGACAATTACAATGAGCAGTTCTTC. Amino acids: CSAITRDNYNEQFF.

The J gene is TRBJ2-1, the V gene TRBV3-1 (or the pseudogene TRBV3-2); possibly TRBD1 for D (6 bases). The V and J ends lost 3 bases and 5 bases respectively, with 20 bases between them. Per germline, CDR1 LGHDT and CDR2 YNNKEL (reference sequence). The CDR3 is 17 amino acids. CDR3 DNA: TGTGCCAGCAGCCACAGACAGGCTAATGCCCCCCACAATGAGCAGTTCTTC. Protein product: CASSHRQANAPHNEQFF.

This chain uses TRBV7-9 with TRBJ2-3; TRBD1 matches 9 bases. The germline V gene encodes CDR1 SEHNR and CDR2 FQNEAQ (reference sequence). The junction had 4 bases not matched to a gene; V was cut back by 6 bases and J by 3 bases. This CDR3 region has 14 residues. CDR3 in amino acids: CASRTTGGTDTQYF. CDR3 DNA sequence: TGTGCCAGCAGAACGACAGGGGGTACAGATACGCAGTATTTT.

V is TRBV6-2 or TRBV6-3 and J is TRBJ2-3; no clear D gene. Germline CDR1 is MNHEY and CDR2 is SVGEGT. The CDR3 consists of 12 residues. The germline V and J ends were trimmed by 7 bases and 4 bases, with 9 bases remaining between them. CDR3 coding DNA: TGTGCCAGCACCCCTCTGCCAGATACGCAGTATTTT. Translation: CASTPLPDTQYF.

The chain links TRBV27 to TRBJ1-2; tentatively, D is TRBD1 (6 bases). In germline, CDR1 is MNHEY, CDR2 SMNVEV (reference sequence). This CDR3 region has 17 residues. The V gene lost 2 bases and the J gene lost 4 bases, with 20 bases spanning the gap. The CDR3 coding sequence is TGTGCCAGCAGTTTAAGGGGGTGGGGCAGGAGGATCTATGGCTACACCTTC. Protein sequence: CASSLRGWGRRIYGYTF.

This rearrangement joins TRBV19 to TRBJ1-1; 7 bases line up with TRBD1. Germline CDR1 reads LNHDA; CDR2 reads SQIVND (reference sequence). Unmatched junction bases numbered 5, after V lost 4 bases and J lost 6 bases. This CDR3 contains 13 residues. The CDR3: CASSTTGTSEAFF. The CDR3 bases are TGTGCCAGTAGTACGACAGGGACCTCTGAAGCTTTCTTT.

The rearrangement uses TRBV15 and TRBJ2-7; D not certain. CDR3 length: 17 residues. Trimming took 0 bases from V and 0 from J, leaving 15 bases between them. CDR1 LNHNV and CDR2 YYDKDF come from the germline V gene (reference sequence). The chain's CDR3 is CATSRESSNYNSYEQYF. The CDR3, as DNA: TGTGCCACCAGCAGAGAAAGCAGTAACTACAACTCCTACGAGCAGTACTTC.

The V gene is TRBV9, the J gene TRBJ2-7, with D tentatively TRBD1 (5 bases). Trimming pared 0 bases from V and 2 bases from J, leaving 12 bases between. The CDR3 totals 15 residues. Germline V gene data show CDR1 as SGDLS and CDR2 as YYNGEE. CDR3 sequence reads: CASSVEGAIPYEQYF. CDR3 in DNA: TGTGCCAGCAGCGTAGAAGGGGCAATCCCCTACGAGCAGTACTTC.

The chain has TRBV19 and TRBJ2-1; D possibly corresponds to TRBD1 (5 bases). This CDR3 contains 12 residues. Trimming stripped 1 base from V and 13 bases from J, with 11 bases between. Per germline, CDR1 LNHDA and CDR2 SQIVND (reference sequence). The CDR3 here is CASSIARGNQFF. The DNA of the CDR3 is TGTGCCAGTAGTATAGCAAGGGGTAATCAGTTCTTC.

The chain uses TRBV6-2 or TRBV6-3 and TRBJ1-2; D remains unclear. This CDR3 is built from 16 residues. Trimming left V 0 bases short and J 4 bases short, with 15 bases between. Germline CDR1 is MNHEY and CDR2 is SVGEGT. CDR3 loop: CASSYSGIRPSYGYTF. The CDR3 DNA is TGTGCCAGCAGTTACTCTGGCATACGTCCATCCTATGGCTACACCTTC.

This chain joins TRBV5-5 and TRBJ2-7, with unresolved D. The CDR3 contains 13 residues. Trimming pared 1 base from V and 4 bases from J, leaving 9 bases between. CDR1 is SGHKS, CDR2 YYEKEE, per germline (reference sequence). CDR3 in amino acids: CASSLRQAYEQYF. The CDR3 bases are TGTGCCAGCAGCTTGAGGCAGGCTTACGAGCAGTACTTC.

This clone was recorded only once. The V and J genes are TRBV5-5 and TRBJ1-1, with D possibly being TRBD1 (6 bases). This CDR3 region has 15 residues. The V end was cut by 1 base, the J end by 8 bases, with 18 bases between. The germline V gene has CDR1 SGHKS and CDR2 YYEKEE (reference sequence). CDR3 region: CASSLQTGTPGEAFF. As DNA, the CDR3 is TGTGCCAGCAGCTTGCAAACAGGGACCCCCGGAGAAGCTTTCTTT.

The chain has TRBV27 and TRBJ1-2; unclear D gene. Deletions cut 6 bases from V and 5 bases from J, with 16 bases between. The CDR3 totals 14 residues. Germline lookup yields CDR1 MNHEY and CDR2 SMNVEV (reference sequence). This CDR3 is CASSPGIHAYGYTF. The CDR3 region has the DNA TGTGCCAGCAGCCCAGGCATTCATGCTTATGGCTACACCTTC.

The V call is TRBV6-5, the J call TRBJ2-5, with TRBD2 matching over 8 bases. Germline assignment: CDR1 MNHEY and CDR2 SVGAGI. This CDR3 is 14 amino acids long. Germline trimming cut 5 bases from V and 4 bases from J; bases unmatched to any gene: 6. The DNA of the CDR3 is TGTGCCAGCAGTCCTACCGGGGGGGGAGAGACCCAGTACTTC. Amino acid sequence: CASSPTGGGETQYF.

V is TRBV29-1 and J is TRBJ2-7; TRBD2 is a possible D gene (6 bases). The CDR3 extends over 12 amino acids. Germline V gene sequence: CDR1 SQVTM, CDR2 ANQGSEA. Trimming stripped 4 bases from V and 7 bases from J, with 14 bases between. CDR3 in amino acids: CSVGGGVGEQYF. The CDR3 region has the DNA TGCAGCGTTGGGGGCGGGGTTGGGGAGCAGTACTTC.

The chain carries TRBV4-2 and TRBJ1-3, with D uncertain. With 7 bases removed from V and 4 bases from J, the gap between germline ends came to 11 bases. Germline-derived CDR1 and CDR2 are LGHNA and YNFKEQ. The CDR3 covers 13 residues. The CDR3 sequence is CASNTFGGNTIYF. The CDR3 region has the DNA TGTGCCAGCAACACCTTCGGCGGAAACACCATATATTTT.

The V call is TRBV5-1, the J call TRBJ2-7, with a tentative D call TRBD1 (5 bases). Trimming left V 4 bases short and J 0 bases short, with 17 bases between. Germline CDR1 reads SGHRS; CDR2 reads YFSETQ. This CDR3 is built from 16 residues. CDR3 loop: CASSLPDRMASYEQYF. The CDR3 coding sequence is TGCGCCAGCAGCCTGCCAGACAGAATGGCCTCCTACGAGCAGTACTTC. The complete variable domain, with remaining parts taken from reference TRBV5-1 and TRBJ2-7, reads KAGVTQTPRYLIKTRGQQVTLSCSPISGHRSVSWYQQTPGQGLQFLFEYFSETQRNKGNFPGRFSGRQFSNSRSEMNVSTLELGDSALYLCASSLPDRMASYEQYFGPGTRLTVT.

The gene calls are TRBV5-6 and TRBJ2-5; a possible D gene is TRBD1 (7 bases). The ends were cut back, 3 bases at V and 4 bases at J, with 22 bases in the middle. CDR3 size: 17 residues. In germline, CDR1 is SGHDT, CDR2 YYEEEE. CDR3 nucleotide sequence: TGTGCCAGCAGCTCGAGACTAGGGGGCACGGTTCTAGAGACCCAGTACTTC. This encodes CASSSRLGGTVLETQYF.

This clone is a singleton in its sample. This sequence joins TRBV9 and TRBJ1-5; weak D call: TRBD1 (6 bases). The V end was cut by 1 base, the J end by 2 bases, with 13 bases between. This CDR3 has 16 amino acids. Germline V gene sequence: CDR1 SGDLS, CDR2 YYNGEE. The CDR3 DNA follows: TGTGCCAGCAGCGTATCTAAAGCAGGGGGCAATCAGCCCCAGCATTTT. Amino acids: CASSVSKAGGNQPQHF.

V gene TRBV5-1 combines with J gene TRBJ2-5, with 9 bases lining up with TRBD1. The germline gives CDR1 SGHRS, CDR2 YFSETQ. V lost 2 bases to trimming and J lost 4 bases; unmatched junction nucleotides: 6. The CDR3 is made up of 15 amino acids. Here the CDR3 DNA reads TGCGCCAGCAGCTTCGTGGGACAGGGACTAGAGACCCAGTACTTC. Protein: CASSFVGQGLETQYF.